This paragraph reports one TCR beta chain. A second PCR, run for about 7 to 11 cycles, used a sample-barcoded 5' primer plus a J-beta primer mix. The authors tagged each cDNA molecule using a template-switch adaptor with 12 random nucleotides. TCRdb passed the 5' RACE reads through MiXCR, listing each CDR3 protein once. This table holds around 1,800,000 distinct CDR3 sequences, 35% to 50% found once. This sample was taken from a study of blood T cells in healthy people across ages. Study information: Using template switching, researchers captured about one barcoded beta molecule for each two T cells.

Peripheral blood, roughly 9.3 milliliters per donor, was collected. The CDR3 totals 18 residues. Sequenced material: blood. This chain links TRBV12-3 or TRBV12-4 with TRBJ2-1; TRBD1 is a possible D gene (5 bases). The last part of the DNA fits TRBJ2-7 better; the J call may be wrong. The receptor's source is a human donor in good health. As DNA, the CDR3 is TGTGCCAGCAGTTTTATCGACAGAAACCTCCTCTCCTACAATGAGCAGTACTTC. Its translation: CASSFIDRNLLSYNEQYF.